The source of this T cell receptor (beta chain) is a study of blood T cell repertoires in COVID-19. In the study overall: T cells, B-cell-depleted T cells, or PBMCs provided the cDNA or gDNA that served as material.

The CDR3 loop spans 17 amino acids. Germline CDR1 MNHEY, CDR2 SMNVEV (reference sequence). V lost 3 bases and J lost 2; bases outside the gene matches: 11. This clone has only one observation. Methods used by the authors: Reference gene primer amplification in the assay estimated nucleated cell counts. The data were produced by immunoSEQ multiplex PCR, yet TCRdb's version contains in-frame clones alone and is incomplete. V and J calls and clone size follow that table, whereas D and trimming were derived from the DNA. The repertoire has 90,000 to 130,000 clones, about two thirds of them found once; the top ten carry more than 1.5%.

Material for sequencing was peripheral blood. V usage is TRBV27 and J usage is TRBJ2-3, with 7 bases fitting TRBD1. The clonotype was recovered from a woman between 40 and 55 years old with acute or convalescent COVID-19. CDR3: CASSFDRANSFTDTQYF. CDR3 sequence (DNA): TGTGCCAGCAGTTTCGACAGGGCGAATTCCTTCACAGATACGCAGTATTTT.